Ten or more counts support the clone carrying this T cell receptor beta chain. The entry originates in a study of T-cell reconstitution after alpha-beta-depleted transplantation in children. Per germline, CDR1 DFQATT and CDR2 SNEGSKA (reference sequence). With 3 bases clipped from V and 5 bases from J, the junction kept 6 bases outside the gene matches. The CDR3 consists of 15 residues. Molecular barcoding with unique molecular identifiers was used for the TCRbeta library. TCRdb fed the PCR reads into MiXCR, producing one record per CDR3 protein. The table includes about 400,000 distinct CDR3 sequences, just over 20% detected once.

This sequence originates from a human donor who donated a stem cell graft to a child with acute myeloid leukemia. The chain employs TRBV20-1 and TRBJ2-2; 10 nucleotides agree with TRBD1. The source was PBMCs from the stem cell graft donor, collected from the stem cell graft. The CDR3 here is CSASGDRGNTGELFF. DNA for the CDR3: TGCAGTGCTAGTGGGGACAGGGGTAATACCGGGGAGCTGTTTTTT.